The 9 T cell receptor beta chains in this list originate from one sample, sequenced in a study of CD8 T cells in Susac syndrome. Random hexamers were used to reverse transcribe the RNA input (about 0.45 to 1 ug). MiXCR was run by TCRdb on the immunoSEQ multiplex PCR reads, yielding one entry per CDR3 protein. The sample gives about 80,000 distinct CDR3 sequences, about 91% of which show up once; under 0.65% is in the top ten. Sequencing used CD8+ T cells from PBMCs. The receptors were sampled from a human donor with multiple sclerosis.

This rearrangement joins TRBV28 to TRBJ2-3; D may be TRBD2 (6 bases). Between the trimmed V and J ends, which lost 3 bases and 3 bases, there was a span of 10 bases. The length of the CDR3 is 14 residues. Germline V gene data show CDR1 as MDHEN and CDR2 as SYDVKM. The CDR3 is CASSFERVTDTQYF. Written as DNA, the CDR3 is TGTGCCAGCAGTTTCGAGCGGGTTACAGATACGCAGTATTTT.

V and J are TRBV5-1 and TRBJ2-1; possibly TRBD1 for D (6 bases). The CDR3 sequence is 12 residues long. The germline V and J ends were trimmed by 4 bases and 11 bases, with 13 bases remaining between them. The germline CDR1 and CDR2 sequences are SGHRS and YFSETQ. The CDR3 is CASSNQRGKQFF. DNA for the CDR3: TGCGCCAGCAGCAATCAAAGGGGGAAGCAGTTCTTC.

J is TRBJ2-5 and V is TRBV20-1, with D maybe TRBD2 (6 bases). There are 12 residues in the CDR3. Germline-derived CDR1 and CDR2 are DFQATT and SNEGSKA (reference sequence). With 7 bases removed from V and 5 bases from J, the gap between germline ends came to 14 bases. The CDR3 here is CSGQGLLETQYF. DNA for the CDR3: TGCAGTGGGCAGGGACTCCTGGAGACCCAGTACTTC.

CDR3 region: CASRPLTDSNQPQHF. DNA of the CDR3: TGTGCCAGCAGACCGTTGACAGATAGCAATCAGCCCCAGCATTTT. The chain recombines TRBV6-5 with TRBJ1-5, with D possibly matching TRBD1 (5 bases). The V gene lost 6 bases and the J gene lost 0 bases, with 12 bases spanning the gap. The germline CDR1 and CDR2 sequences are MNHEY and SVGAGI. CDR3 length: 15 amino acids.

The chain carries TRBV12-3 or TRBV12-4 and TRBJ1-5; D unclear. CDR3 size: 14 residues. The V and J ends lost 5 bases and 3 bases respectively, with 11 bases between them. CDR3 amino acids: CASSRNSINQPQHF. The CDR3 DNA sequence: TGTGCCAGCAGTCGTAACAGCATCAATCAGCCCCAGCATTTT.

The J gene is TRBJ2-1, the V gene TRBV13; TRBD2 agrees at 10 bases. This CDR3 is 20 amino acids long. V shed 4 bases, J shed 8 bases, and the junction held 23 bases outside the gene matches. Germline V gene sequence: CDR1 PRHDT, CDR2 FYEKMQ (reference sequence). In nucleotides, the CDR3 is TGTGCCAGCAGCTCCGTCTCTTTCCCCGGCCAGCGGGAGGGCCAGGATGAGCAGTTCTTC. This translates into CASSSVSFPGQREGQDEQFF.

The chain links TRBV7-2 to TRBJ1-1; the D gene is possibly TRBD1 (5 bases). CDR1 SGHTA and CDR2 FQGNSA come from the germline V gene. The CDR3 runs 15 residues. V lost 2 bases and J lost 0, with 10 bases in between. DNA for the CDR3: TGTGCCAGCAGCTTAACGCAGGGACTGAACACTGAAGCTTTCTTT. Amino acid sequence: CASSLTQGLNTEAFF.

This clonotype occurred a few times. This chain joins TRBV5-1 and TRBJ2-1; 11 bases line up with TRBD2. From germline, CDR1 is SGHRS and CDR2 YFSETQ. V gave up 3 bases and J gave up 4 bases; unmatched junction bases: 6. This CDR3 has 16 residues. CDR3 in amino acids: CASSWETSGAYNEQFF. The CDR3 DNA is TGCGCCAGCAGCTGGGAGACTAGCGGGGCGTACAATGAGCAGTTCTTC.

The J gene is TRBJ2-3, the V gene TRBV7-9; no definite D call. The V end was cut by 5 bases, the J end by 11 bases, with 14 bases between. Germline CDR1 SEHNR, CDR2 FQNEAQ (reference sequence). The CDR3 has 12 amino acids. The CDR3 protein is CASSRADQWQYF. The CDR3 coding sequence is TGTGCCAGCAGCCGGGCCGACCAGTGGCAGTATTTT.